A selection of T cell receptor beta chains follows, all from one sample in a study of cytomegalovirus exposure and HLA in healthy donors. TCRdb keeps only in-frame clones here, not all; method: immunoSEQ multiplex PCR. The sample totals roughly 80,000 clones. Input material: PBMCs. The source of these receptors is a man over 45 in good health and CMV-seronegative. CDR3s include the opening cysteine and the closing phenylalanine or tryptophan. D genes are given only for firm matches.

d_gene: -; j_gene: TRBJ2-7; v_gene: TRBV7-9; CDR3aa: CASTLSQGPYEQYF; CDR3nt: TGTGCCAGCACCCTATCTCAGGGGCCCTACGAGCAGTACTTC
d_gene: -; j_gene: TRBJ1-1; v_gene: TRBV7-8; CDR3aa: CASSLTYGYEAFF; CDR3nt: TGTGCCAGCAGCTTAACTTACGGGTATGAAGCTTTCTTT
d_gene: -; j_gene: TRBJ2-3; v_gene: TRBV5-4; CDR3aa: CASSLRLASDTQYF; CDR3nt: TGTGCCAGCAGCTTGCGGCTAGCGTCAGATACGCAGTATTTT
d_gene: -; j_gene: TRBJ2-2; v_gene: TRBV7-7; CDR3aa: CASSLSATLNTGELFF; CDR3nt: TGTGCTAGCAGCTTATCGGCGACACTGAACACCGGGGAGCTGTTTTTT
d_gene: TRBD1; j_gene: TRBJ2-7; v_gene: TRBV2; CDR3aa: CASRTGETYEQYF; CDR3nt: TGTGCCAGCAGGACAGGGGAGACCTACGAGCAGTACTTC
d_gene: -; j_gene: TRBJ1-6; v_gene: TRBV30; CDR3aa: CAWSITVPPLHF; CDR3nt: TGTGCCTGGAGTATCACAGTTCCACCCCTCCACTTT
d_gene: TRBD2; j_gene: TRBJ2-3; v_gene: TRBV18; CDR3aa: CASSPTSGGLSTDTQYF; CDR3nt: TGTGCCAGCTCACCCACTAGCGGGGGACTCAGCACAGATACGCAGTATTTT
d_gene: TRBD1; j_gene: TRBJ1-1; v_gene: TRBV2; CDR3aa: CASSAHPGQGATEAFF; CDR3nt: TGTGCCAGCAGCGCGCACCCAGGACAGGGGGCCACTGAAGCTTTCTTT
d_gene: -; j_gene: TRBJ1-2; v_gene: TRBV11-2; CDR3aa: CASSLAGNYGYTF; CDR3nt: TGTGCCAGCAGCTTAGCAGGGAACTATGGCTACACCTTC
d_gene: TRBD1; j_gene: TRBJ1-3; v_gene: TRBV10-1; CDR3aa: CASSAPATGDTIYF; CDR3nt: TGCGCCAGCAGTGCCCCAGCCACAGGGGACACCATATATTTT
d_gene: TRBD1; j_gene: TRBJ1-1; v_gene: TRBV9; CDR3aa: CASSAVPGTAATEAFF; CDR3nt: TGTGCCAGCAGCGCGGTCCCCGGGACAGCGGCAACTGAAGCTTTCTTT
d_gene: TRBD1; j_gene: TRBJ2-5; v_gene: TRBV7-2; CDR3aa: CASSLQTGPETQYF; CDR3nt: TGTGCCAGCAGCTTACAGACAGGGCCAGAGACCCAGTACTTC
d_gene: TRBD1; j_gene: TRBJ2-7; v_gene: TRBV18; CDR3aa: CASSPGTGGARPEQYF; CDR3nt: TGTGCCAGCTCACCAGGGACAGGGGGCGCGAGGCCCGAGCAGTACTTC
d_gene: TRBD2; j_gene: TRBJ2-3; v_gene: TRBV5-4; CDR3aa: CASSHPTSGGARGTDTQYF; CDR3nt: TGTGCCAGCAGCCACCCGACTAGCGGGGGGGCTCGGGGCACAGATACGCAGTATTTT
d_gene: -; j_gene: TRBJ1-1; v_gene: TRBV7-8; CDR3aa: CASSRDRDTEAFF; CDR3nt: TGTGCCAGCAGCCGGGATCGGGACACTGAAGCTTTCTTT
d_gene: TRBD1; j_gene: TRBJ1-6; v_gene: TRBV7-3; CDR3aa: CASSSGQENSPLHF; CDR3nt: TGTGCCAGCAGCTCAGGACAGGAGAATTCACCCCTCCACTTT
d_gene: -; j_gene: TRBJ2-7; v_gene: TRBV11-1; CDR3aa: CASSLYRYGYEQYF; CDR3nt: TGTGCCAGCAGCTTATACAGGTATGGGTACGAGCAGTACTTC
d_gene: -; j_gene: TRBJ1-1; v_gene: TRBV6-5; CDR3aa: CASSQQGWDTEAFF; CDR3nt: TGTGCCAGCAGTCAACAGGGTTGGGACACTGAAGCTTTCTTT
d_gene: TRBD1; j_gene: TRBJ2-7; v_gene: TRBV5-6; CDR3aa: CASSKWTGRAVYEQYF; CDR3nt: TGTGCCAGCAGCAAGTGGACAGGGCGAGCAGTCTACGAGCAGTACTTC
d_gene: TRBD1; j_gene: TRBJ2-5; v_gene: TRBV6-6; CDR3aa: CASQRTGGRETQYF; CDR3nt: TGTGCCAGCCAGAGGACAGGGGGAAGAGAGACCCAGTACTTC
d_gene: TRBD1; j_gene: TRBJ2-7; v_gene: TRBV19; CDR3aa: CASSSHTGTGGYEQYF; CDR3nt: TGTGCCAGTAGTTCACACACCGGGACAGGGGGTTACGAGCAGTACTTC
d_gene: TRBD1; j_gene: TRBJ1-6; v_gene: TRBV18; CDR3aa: CASSQANRGWDSPLHF; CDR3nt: TGTGCCAGCTCACAAGCAAACAGGGGTTGGGATTCACCCCTCCACTTT
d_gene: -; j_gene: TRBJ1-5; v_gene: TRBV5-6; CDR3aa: CASSGQGVIQPQHF; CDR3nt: TGTGCCAGCAGCGGCCAGGGTGTAATTCAGCCCCAGCATTTT
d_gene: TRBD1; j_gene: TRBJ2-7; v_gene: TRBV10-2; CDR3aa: CASRAGQGSYEQYF; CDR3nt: TGCGCCAGCAGAGCGGGACAGGGCTCCTACGAGCAGTACTTC
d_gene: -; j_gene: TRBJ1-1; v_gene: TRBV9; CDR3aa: CASSVRAGAGSEAFF; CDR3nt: TGTGCCAGCAGCGTAAGGGCAGGGGCTGGATCTGAAGCTTTCTTT
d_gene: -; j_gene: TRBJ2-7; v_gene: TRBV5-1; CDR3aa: CASSLTHLAYEQYF; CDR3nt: TGCGCCAGCAGCTTGACACACCTCGCCTACGAGCAGTACTTC
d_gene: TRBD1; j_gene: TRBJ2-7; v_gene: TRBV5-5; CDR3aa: CASSKRVRTGVSYEQYF; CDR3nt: TGTGCCAGCAGCAAACGCGTAAGGACAGGGGTATCCTACGAGCAGTACTTC
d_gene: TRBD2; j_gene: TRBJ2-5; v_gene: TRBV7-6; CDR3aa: CASSWTRAQETQYF; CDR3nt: TGTGCCAGCAGCTGGACTAGGGCTCAAGAGACCCAGTACTTC
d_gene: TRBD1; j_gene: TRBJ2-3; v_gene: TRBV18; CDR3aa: CASSSDRSTDTQYF; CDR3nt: TGTGCCAGCTCGTCGGACAGGAGCACAGATACGCAGTATTTT
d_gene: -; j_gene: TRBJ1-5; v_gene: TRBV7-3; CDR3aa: CASSLEWSENQPQHF; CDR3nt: TGTGCCAGCAGCTTAGAGTGGAGTGAAAATCAGCCCCAGCATTTT
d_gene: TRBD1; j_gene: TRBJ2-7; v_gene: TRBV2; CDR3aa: CASSAGTAAYEQYF; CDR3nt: TGTGCCAGCAGCGCTGGGACAGCAGCCTACGAGCAGTACTTC
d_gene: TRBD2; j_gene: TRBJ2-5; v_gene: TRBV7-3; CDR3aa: CASSLGSGPGETQYF; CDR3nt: TGTGCCAGCAGCTTAGGTAGCGGGCCCGGGGAGACCCAGTACTTC
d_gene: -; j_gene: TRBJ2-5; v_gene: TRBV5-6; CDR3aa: CASTSWTSQETQYF; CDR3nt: TGTGCCAGCACCTCCTGGACATCCCAAGAGACCCAGTACTTC
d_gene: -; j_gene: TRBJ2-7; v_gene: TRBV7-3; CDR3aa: CASSPRAGDGDYEQYF; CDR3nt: TGTGCCAGCAGCCCTAGGGCAGGGGACGGAGACTACGAGCAGTACTTC
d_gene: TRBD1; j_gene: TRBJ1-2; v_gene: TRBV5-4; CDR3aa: CASSLAGGQSNGYTF; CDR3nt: TGTGCCAGCAGCTTGGCCGGGGGACAGTCAAATGGCTACACCTTC
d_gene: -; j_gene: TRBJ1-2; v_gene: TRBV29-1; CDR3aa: CSVEAGDGYTF; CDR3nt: TGCAGCGTTGAAGCGGGGGATGGCTACACCTTC
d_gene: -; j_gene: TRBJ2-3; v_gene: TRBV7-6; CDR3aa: CASSLEPRQGSSTDTQYF; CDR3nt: TGTGCCAGCAGCTTAGAGCCACGTCAGGGGAGTAGCACAGATACGCAGTATTTT